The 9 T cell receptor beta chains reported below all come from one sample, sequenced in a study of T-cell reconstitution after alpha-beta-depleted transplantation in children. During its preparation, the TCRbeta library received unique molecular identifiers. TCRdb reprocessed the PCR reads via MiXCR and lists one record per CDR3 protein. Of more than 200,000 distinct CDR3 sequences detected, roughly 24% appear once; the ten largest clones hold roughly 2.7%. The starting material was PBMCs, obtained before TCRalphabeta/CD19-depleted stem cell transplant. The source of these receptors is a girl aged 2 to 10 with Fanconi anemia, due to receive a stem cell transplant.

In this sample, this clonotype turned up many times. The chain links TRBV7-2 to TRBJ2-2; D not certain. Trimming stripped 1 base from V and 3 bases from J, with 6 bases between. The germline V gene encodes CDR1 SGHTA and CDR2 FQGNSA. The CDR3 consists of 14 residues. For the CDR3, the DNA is TGTGCCAGCAGCTTAGTACTATACACCGGGGAGCTGTTTTTT. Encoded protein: CASSLVLYTGELFF. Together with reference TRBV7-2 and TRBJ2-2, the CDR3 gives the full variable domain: GAGVSQSPSNKVTEKGKDVELRCDPISGHTALYWYRQSLGQGLEFLIYFQGNSAPDKSGLPSDRFSAERTGGSVSTLTIQRTQQEDSAVYLCASSLVLYTGELFFGEGSRLTVL.

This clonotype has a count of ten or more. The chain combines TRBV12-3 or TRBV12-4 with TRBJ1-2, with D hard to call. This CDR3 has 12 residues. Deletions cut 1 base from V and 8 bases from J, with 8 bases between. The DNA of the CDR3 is TGTGCCAGCAGTTTAGGTGCGGGCGGCTACACCTTC. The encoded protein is CASSLGAGGYTF.

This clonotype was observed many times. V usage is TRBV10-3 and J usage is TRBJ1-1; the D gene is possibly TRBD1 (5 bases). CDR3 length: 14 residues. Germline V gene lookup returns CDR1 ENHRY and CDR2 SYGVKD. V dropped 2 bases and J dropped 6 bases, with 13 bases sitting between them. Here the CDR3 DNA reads TGTGCCATCAGTGAGGCAGGGTCAGGGTCTGAAGCTTTCTTT. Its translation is CAISEAGSGSEAFF.

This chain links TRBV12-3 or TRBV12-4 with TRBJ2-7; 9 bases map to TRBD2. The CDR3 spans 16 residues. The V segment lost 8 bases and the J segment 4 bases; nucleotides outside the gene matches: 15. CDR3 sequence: CASSYGGGAISYEQYF. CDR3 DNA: TGTGCCAGCTCCTATGGCGGGGGGGCGATCTCTTACGAGCAGTACTTC.

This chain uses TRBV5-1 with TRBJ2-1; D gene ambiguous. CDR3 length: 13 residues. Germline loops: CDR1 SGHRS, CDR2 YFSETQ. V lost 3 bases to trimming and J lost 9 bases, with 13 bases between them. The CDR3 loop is CASSSETAGEQFF. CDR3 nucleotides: TGCGCCAGCAGCTCGGAGACTGCTGGTGAGCAGTTCTTC.

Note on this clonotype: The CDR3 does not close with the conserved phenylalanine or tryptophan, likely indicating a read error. This CDR3 reads CSATGDPRYGYTV. Here the CDR3 DNA reads TGCAGCGCCACGGGCGATCCTCGCTATGGCTACACCGTC. V gene TRBV29-1 combines with J gene TRBJ1-2; no reliable D call. The CDR3 contains 13 residues. The germline V and J ends were trimmed by 7 bases and 4 bases, with 16 bases remaining between them. Germline lookup yields CDR1 SQVTM and CDR2 ANQGSEA.

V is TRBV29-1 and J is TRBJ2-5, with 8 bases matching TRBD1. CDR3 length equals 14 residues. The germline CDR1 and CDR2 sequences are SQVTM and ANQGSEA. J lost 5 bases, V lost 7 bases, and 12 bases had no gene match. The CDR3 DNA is TGCAGCGCCCAGTCCGGCGACAGGGGCGAGACCCAGTACTTC. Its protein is CSAQSGDRGETQYF.

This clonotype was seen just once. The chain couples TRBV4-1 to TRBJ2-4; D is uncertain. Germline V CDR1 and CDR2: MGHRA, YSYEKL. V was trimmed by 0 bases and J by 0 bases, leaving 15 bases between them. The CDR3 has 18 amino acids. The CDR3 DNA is TGCGCCAGCAGCCAAGATGAGTTGGGCAGTGCAGCCAAAAACATTCAGTACTTC. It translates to CASSQDELGSAAKNIQYF.

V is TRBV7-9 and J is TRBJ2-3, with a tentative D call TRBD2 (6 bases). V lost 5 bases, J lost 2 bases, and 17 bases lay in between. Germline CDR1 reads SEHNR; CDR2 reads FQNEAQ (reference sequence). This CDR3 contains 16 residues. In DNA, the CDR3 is TGTGCCAGCAGCCAACTGGGACTTTACCACACAGATACGCAGTATTTT. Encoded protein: CASSQLGLYHTDTQYF.